The rows below give T cell receptor beta chains drawn from one sample of a study of T cells in tumors after PD-1 blockade. The table came from immunoSEQ multiplex PCR; TCRdb's copy has only in-frame clones and leaves some out. The repertoire holds under 50,000 clones, with approximately 80% as singletons. Sequences were derived from PBMCs, sampled before anti-PD-1 therapy. These receptors all come from a human donor with advanced basal cell or squamous cell carcinoma (not recorded which). The CDR3 runs from the conserved cysteine through the conserved F or W. The D gene is left open where the match is weak. The size of a clone is reported for some rows only, either as once, few or many, or as a class for expanded clones.

TRBD1	TRBV6-5	TRBJ1-1	-	CASSKPGGGTEAFF	TGTGCCAGCAGTAAACCAGGGGGGGGAACTGAAGCTTTCTTT
TRBD2	TRBV28	TRBJ2-1	-	CASSRISGAYTYNEQFF	TGTGCCAGCAGTAGGATTAGCGGGGCTTACACCTACAATGAGCAGTTCTTC
-	TRBV6-5	TRBJ1-5	few	CASSMGGKPQHF	TGTGCCAGCAGTATGGGCGGCAAACCCCAGCATTTT
-	TRBV9	TRBJ1-6	-	CASSPSSFAVGSYNSPLHF	TGTGCCAGCAGCCCAAGCTCATTTGCCGTGGGCTCCTATAATTCACCCCTCCACTTT
TRBD2	TRBV28	TRBJ2-1	medium-sized	CASSALLAGDNNEQFF	TGTGCCAGCAGCGCTCTCCTAGCGGGAGATAACAATGAGCAGTTCTTC
TRBD2	TRBV28	TRBJ2-5	-	CASSFSFDTSGRTQETQYF	TGTGCCAGCAGTTTTTCTTTTGATACTAGCGGGAGGACTCAAGAGACCCAGTACTTC
-	TRBV5-6	TRBJ2-3	-	CASSPWGHTDTQYF	TGTGCCAGCAGCCCGTGGGGGCACACAGATACGCAGTATTTT
TRBD2	TRBV24-1	TRBJ2-3	-	CATSDFSGESTDTQYF	TGTGCCACCAGTGATTTTAGCGGGGAGAGCACAGATACGCAGTATTTT
-	TRBV6-6	TRBJ1-2	-	CASAAAPYGYTF	TGTGCCAGCGCCGCCGCGCCCTATGGCTACACCTTC
-	TRBV5-5	TRBJ1-2	-	CASSSDRGGYTF	TGTGCCAGCAGCTCGGACAGAGGTGGCTACACCTTC
TRBD1	TRBV5-5	TRBJ1-1	-	CASSTDRDTEAFF	TGTGCCAGCTCCACGGACAGGGACACTGAAGCTTTCTTT
-	TRBV12-2	TRBJ2-7	-	CASRLFVAAYEQYF	TGTGCAAGTCGCTTATTTGTGGCTGCCTACGAGCAGTACTTC
-	TRBV4-1	TRBJ1-2	few	CASSQARGQGYGYTF	TGCGCCAGCAGCCAAGCGAGGGGTCAAGGTTATGGCTACACCTTC
-	TRBV27	TRBJ2-5	-	CASSSPRTGGMKTQYF	TGTGCCAGCAGTTCCCCACGGACCGGGGGAATGAAGACCCAGTACTTC
-	TRBV19	TRBJ2-2	medium-sized	CASRIQWGPNTGELFF	TGTGCCAGTAGGATACAGTGGGGGCCGAACACCGGGGAGCTGTTTTTT
TRBD2	TRBV19	TRBJ2-2	-	CASRWGGGARTGELFF	TGTGCCAGTCGGTGGGGCGGGGGAGCCCGCACCGGGGAGCTGTTTTTT
-	TRBV28	TRBJ1-3	-	CASSPEWVGGNTIYF	TGTGCCAGCAGCCCCGAGTGGGTTGGCGGAAACACCATATATTTT
-	TRBV19	TRBJ1-2	-	CASTQSGRGEDYGYTF	TGTGCCAGTACCCAATCGGGCAGGGGAGAAGACTATGGCTACACCTTC
-	TRBV29-1	TRBJ1-1	-	CSAGSGHLNTEAFF	TGCAGCGCAGGATCGGGACACCTGAACACTGAAGCTTTCTTT
-	TRBV28	TRBJ1-6	-	CASSPDSYNSPLHF	TGTGCCAGCAGTCCTGACAGCTATAATTCACCCCTCCACTTT
TRBD2	TRBV15	TRBJ2-5	once	CATAGGGETQYF	TGTGCCACCGCGGGGGGTGGAGAGACCCAGTACTTC
-	TRBV7-9	TRBJ1-3	-	CASSLEFGAHGGNTIYF	TGTGCCAGCAGCTTAGAATTCGGTGCACACGGCGGAAACACCATATATTTT
TRBD1	TRBV27	TRBJ1-2	-	CASSLSWDRGNYGYTF	TGTGCCAGCAGTTTATCATGGGACAGGGGGAACTATGGCTACACCTTC
TRBD1	TRBV5-1	TRBJ1-5	few	CASSLSGTGGNQPQHF	TGCGCCAGCAGCTTGAGTGGGACAGGAGGCAATCAGCCCCAGCATTTT
TRBD1	TRBV4-1	TRBJ2-1	-	CASSQDGTVYNEQFF	TGCGCCAGCAGCCAAGATGGGACAGTATACAATGAGCAGTTCTTC
-	TRBV15	TRBJ1-2	-	CATSRDLEGTYYGYTF	TGTGCCACCAGCAGAGATCTGGAGGGGACTTACTATGGCTACACCTTC
TRBD2	TRBV5-4	TRBJ2-3	-	CASSSGLAGGSDTQYF	TGTGCCAGCAGCTCAGGACTAGCGGGAGGGTCAGATACGCAGTATTTT
TRBD1	TRBV6-5	TRBJ1-2	-	CASSILAGQGYGYTF	TGTGCCAGCAGCATTTTAGCAGGACAGGGATATGGCTACACCTTC
-	TRBV29-1	TRBJ1-4	-	CSVELDSSGKLFF	TGCAGCGTTGAATTGGACAGTTCCGGAAAACTGTTTTTT
-	TRBV5-1	TRBJ1-1	once	CASSYGTGAEAFF	TGCGCCAGCAGCTACGGGACGGGGGCTGAAGCTTTCTTT
-	TRBV7-8	TRBJ2-5	-	CASSTPRGQETQYF	TGTGCCAGCAGCACCCCCAGGGGTCAAGAGACCCAGTACTTC
-	TRBV12-3/TRBV12-4	TRBJ2-2	-	CASSLRNTGELFF	TGTGCCAGCAGTTTACGGAACACCGGGGAGCTGTTTTTT
TRBD1	TRBV5-5	TRBJ2-7	-	CASRLDRARTYEQYF	TGTGCCAGCAGACTTGACAGGGCGAGGACCTACGAGCAGTACTTC
-	TRBV27	TRBJ2-6	few	CASSFGLAGANVLTF	TGTGCCAGCAGTTTTGGGTTAGCTGGGGCCAACGTCCTGACTTTC
TRBD1	TRBV7-9	TRBJ1-4	-	CASSQDSGTGEDEKLFF	TGTGCCAGCAGCCAAGATTCCGGGACAGGGGAAGATGAAAAACTGTTTTTT
-	TRBV12-3/TRBV12-4	TRBJ2-2	-	CASSQPNKELFF	TGTGCCAGCAGTCAACCTAACAAGGAGCTGTTTTTT
TRBD1	TRBV4-2	TRBJ2-7	-	CASSQDRGGPGQGTRVQSHEQYF	TGTGCCAGCAGCCAAGATCGGGGGGGTCCGGGACAGGGGACTAGGGTCCAAAGCCACGAGCAGTACTTC
-	TRBV6-1	TRBJ2-1	few	CASSEQATNEQFF	TGTGCCAGCAGTGAACAGGCCACCAATGAGCAGTTCTTC
-	TRBV4-1	TRBJ2-1	many	CASSPNGARGSNNEQFF	TGCGCCAGCAGCCCCAATGGGGCTAGAGGGTCCAACAATGAGCAGTTCTTC